The sequence of this TCR beta chain was determined in a study of post-analysis software for immune sequencing data. Overall study: There were relapsing-remitting, secondary progressive and progressive-relapsing multiple sclerosis among the disease courses included. Study findings and constraints: Higher frequency in patients than in controls was seen for five TRBV segments, with TRBV5-6, TRBV5-1 and TRBV20-1 among them. Normalized Chao1 diversity was significantly reduced in patients versus controls.

CDR1 is DFQATT and CDR2 is SNEGSKA in the germline V gene (reference sequence). The CDR3 consists of 12 residues. In the case of this clonotype: The antigen is undetermined.

Each TCR beta cDNA library carried unique molecular identifiers. About half a million cDNA molecules were recovered from an input of 1 to 10 million T cells. TCRdb analysed the PCR reads with MiXCR anew, one entry per CDR3 protein. Found here are about 770,000 distinct CDR3 sequences, around 42% of them singletons; the top ten hold 4.9%. This receptor was taken from a girl aged 10-17 years with multiple sclerosis. The material sequenced was blood. The chain carries TRBV20-1 and TRBJ2-7; D is perhaps TRBD1 (6 bases). Judging by the DNA end, TRBJ2-5 fits better; the J call may be wrong. CDR3 sequence (DNA): TGCAGTGCCAAAGGACAGAAAGAGACCCAGTACTTC. This sequence encodes CSAKGQKETQYF.